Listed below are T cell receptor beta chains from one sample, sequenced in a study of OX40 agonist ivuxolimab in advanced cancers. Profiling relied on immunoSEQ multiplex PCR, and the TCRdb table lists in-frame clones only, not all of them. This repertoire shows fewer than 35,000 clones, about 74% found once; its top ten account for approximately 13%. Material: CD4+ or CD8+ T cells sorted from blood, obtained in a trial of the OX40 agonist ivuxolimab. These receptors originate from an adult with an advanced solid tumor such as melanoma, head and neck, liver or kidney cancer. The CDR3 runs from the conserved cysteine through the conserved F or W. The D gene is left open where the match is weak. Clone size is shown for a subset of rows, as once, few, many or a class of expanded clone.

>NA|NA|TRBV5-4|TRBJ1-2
CASSSQGHGYTF
TGTGCCAGCAGCTCCCAGGGCCATGGCTACACCTTC
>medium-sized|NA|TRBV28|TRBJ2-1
CASSGGSSYNEQFF
TGTGCCAGCAGTGGGGGCAGCTCCTACAATGAGCAGTTCTTC
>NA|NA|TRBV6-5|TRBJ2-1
CASSYSGRDYNEQFF
TGTGCCAGCAGTTACAGCGGCAGGGATTACAATGAGCAGTTCTTC
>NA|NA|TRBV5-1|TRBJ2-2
CASSFGPNTGELFF
TGCGCCAGCAGCTTTGGACCGAACACCGGGGAGCTGTTTTTT
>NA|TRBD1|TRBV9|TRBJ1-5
CASSVAQGGGQPQHF
TGTGCCAGCAGCGTAGCTCAGGGGGGCGGTCAGCCCCAGCATTTT
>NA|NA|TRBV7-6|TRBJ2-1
CASSLVGGYEGEQFF
TGTGCCAGCAGCTTAGTTGGGGGGTATGAGGGTGAGCAGTTCTTC
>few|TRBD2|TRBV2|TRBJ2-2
CASSSGGAGELFF
TGTGCCAGCTCTAGCGGGGGGGCCGGGGAGCTGTTTTTT
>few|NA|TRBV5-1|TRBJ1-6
CASRDGSTPLHF
TGCGCCAGCAGGGACGGGAGTACACCCCTCCACTTT
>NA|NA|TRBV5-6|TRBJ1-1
CASSSGLPNTEAFF
TGTGCCAGCAGCTCTGGACTGCCGAACACTGAAGCTTTCTTT
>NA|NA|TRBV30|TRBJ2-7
CAWSIGQRAEQYF
TGTGCCTGGAGTATAGGCCAACGTGCCGAGCAGTACTTC
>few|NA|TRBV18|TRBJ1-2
CASQKNIGDRGGDGYTF
TGTGCCAGCCAAAAAAATATTGGCGACAGAGGAGGGGATGGCTACACCTTC
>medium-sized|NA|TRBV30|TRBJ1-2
CAWSTRPGINGYTF
TGTGCCTGGAGTACCCGTCCTGGAATCAATGGCTACACCTTC
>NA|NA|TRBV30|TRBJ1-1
CAWSVKVATEAFF
TGTGCCTGGAGTGTAAAGGTTGCCACTGAAGCTTTCTTT
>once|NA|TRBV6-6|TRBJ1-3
CASSRVAADTIYF
TGTGCCAGCAGTCGAGTGGCGGCGGACACCATATATTTT
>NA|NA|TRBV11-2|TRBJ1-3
CASSPGPSGNTIYF
TGTGCCAGCAGCCCGGGACCCTCTGGAAACACCATATATTTT
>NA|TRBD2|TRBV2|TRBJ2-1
CASIQRGGNYNEQFF
TGTGCCAGCATCCAGCGGGGGGGAAACTACAATGAGCAGTTCTTC
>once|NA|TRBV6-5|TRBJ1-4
CASSYSRETNEKLFF
TGTGCCAGCAGTTACTCGAGGGAAACTAATGAAAAACTGTTTTTT
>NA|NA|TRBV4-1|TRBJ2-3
CASSPQGFTDTQYF
TGCGCCAGCAGCCCTCAGGGTTTCACAGATACGCAGTATTTT